This T cell receptor (beta chain) is drawn from a study of blood T cell repertoires in COVID-19. Study-level background: Spain, Italy and the United States supplied samples that represented acute and convalescent COVID-19.

As processed by the authors: Estimation of nucleated cell counts relied on the amplification of reference gene primers. Generated by immunoSEQ multiplex PCR, the TCRdb table keeps only in-frame clones and is missing some. D and trimming were read from the DNA, whereas the V and J calls and clone size are those reported in that table. The sample shows 40,000 to 60,000 clones, about 81% of them seen only once. In germline, CDR1 is SGDLS, CDR2 YYNGEE. The length of the CDR3 is 14 residues. V was pared by 3 bases and J by 5 bases, with 9 bases between. The sequence was obtained from a man aged 50-60 years with active COVID-19. V usage is TRBV9 and J usage is TRBJ1-6, with unresolved D. The sequenced material came from peripheral blood. The CDR3 sequence is CASSGQVNNSPLHF. CDR3 coding DNA: TGTGCCAGCAGCGGGCAGGTGAATAATTCACCCCTCCACTTT.